A single sample gave rise to the 20 T cell receptor beta chains below, sequenced in a study of blood T cell repertoires in COVID-19. Libraries were prepared by immunoSEQ multiplex PCR; TCRdb keeps only in-frame clonotypes and omits some of them. The profile shows fewer than 350,000 clones, 70% to 90% of them singletons. Sample: PBMCs or T cells enriched from blood (not recorded which). The receptors shown here come from a man younger than 40 who had recovered from COVID-19.

Comments on this clone: One end of the junction is discordant with germline, which a read error may explain. This chain links TRBV5-1 with TRBJ2-5, with D maybe TRBD2 (6 bases). Germline values: CDR1 SGHRS, CDR2 YFSETQ. CDR3 size: 15 residues. CDR3 bases: TGCGCCAGCAGCCCTGGAGGGCAGATCCAAGAAACCCAGTACTTC. It specifies CASSPGGQIQETQYF. The whole variable domain, filled in from reference TRBV5-1 and TRBJ2-5, reads KAGVTQTPRYLIKTRGQQVTLSCSPISGHRSVSWYQQTPGQGLQFLFEYFSETQRNKGNFPGRFSGRQFSNSRSEMNVSTLELGDSALYLCASSPGGQIQETQYFGPGTRLLVL.

A few counts support this clone. This chain links TRBV5-1 with TRBJ1-1, with unresolved D. V was clipped by 0 bases and J by 0 bases, with 15 bases between them. Per germline, CDR1 SGHRS and CDR2 YFSETQ. This CDR3 contains 17 residues. The CDR3 loop reads CASSLGPAGTMNTEAFF. CDR3 nucleotide sequence: TGCGCCAGCAGCTTGGGTCCGGCAGGCACCATGAACACTGAAGCTTTCTTT.

The rearrangement uses TRBV18 and TRBJ2-7; weak D call: TRBD1 (6 bases). CDR3 length equals 15 residues. V was trimmed by 0 bases and J by 3 bases, leaving 12 bases between them. Germline-derived CDR1 and CDR2 are KGHSH and LQKENI. The CDR3 region is CASSPPPGQNYEQYF. The CDR3 DNA follows: TGTGCCAGCTCACCACCCCCGGGACAAAACTACGAGCAGTACTTC.

The chain combines TRBV6-5 with TRBJ2-7; TRBD2 might be the D (5 bases). CDR3 length equals 14 residues. The germline V gene has CDR1 MNHEY and CDR2 SVGAGI. The ends were cut back, 5 bases at V and 0 bases at J, with 11 bases in the middle. The DNA of the CDR3 is TGTGCCAGCAGTACAGAGGGATCCTCCTACGAGCAGTACTTC. It specifies CASSTEGSSYEQYF.

CDR3 loop: CASSSPREGTDTQYF. CDR3 nucleotide sequence: TGTGCCAGTAGTAGCCCCAGGGAGGGCACAGATACGCAGTATTTT. The chain couples TRBV19 to TRBJ2-3; D is perhaps TRBD2 (6 bases). The CDR3 runs to 15 residues. The germline V and J ends were trimmed by 4 bases and 1 base, with 12 bases remaining between them. Germline CDR1 and CDR2: LNHDA and SQIVND (reference sequence).

The rearrangement joins TRBV24-1 to TRBJ1-1, with 8 bases identical to TRBD1. Germline V CDR1 and CDR2: KGHDR, SFDVKD. The J segment lost 4 bases and the V segment lost 4 bases, leaving 7 bases of the junction unmatched. This CDR3 comprises 15 residues. The CDR3 DNA is TGTGCCACCAGTGACGGACAGGGAGATGGCACTGAAGCTTTCTTT. Translated, it gives CATSDGQGDGTEAFF.

The chain couples TRBV7-2 to TRBJ2-5, with TRBD2 matching over 11 bases. J gave up 5 bases and V 7 bases, and 6 bases lay outside the gene matches. The CDR3 runs to 14 residues. Germline V gene sequence: CDR1 SGHTA, CDR2 FQGNSA. The CDR3 DNA reads as TGTGCCAGCAACGCACTAGCGGGGGTCGAGACCCAGTACTTC. This encodes CASNALAGVETQYF.

The V call is TRBV19, the J call TRBJ2-7; D unresolved. CDR1 is LNHDA and CDR2 is SQIVND in the germline V gene (reference sequence). The CDR3 length is 13 residues. V was pared by 0 bases and J by 9 bases, with 12 bases between. Here the CDR3 reads CASSIDPATVQYF. CDR3 sequence (DNA): TGTGCCAGTAGTATAGATCCTGCTACGGTGCAGTACTTC.

This chain uses TRBV2 with TRBJ2-5, with D perhaps matching TRBD2 (5 bases). From germline, CDR1 is SNHLY and CDR2 FYNNEI. V lost 7 bases and J lost 2, with 14 bases in between. The CDR3 is 14 residues long. The CDR3 sequence is CASNERSLQETQYF. CDR3 sequence (DNA): TGTGCCAGCAACGAGCGGTCGCTACAAGAGACCCAGTACTTC.

V usage is TRBV4-3 and J usage is TRBJ2-3; TRBD2 agrees at 7 bases. V gave up 3 bases and J gave up 5 bases; unmatched junction bases: 5. The CDR3 loop spans 14 amino acids. The V gene's germline CDR1 is LGHNA and CDR2 YSLEER. CDR3 in DNA: TGCGCCAGCAGCCAGAACTTAGCGGGAGATACGCAGTATTTT. Its protein product is CASSQNLAGDTQYF.

The CDR3 DNA reads as TGTGCCAGCAGCTACCTGGGACAGGGAAACTACAATGAGCAGTTCTTC. Residues: CASSYLGQGNYNEQFF. The chain employs TRBV6-5 and TRBJ2-1; 9 positions match TRBD1. Germline V CDR1 and CDR2: MNHEY, SVGAGI. CDR3 length: 16 amino acids. V lost 6 bases, J lost 3 bases, and 9 bases stayed unmatched.

This chain links TRBV6-2 or TRBV6-3 with TRBJ2-3, with unresolved D. Germline V gene sequence: CDR1 MNHEY, CDR2 SVGEGT. The V end was cut by 2 bases, the J end by 3 bases, with 9 bases between. The CDR3 spans 14 residues. In DNA form, the CDR3 reads TGTGCCAGCAGTTACCCCCGACAAACAGATACGCAGTATTTT. Translated: CASSYPRQTDTQYF.

The gene calls are TRBV27 and TRBJ2-7; perhaps TRBD2 as D (6 bases). The CDR3 has 15 amino acids. Trimming removed 5 bases at V and 0 bases at J, with 14 bases between. Germline V gives CDR1 MNHEY, CDR2 SMNVEV (reference sequence). CDR3 in amino acids: CASSRDWLSSYEQYF. The CDR3 DNA follows: TGTGCCAGCAGTCGGGACTGGTTGAGCTCCTACGAGCAGTACTTC.

This chain links TRBV3-1 (or the pseudogene TRBV3-2) with TRBJ2-3; D may be TRBD2 (5 bases). The CDR3 has 14 amino acids. CDR1 is LGHDT, CDR2 YNNKEL, per germline (reference sequence). Trimming removed 1 base at V and 4 bases at J, with 9 bases between. The CDR3 spells CASSQGYGADTQYF. CDR3 bases: TGTGCCAGCAGCCAAGGTTACGGGGCAGATACGCAGTATTTT.

The rearrangement joins TRBV7-9 to TRBJ1-4; D unresolved. The V end was cut by 5 bases, the J end by 8 bases, with 15 bases between. The V gene's germline CDR1 is SEHNR and CDR2 FQNEAQ (reference sequence). The CDR3 sequence is 14 residues long. The CDR3 bases are TGTGCCAGCAGCCCGAACGGCGCCAGGGAAAAACTGTTTTTT. This encodes CASSPNGAREKLFF.

The chain carries TRBV6-2 or TRBV6-3 and TRBJ1-4; D gene ambiguous. This CDR3 has 15 amino acids. V gave up 3 bases and J gave up 3 bases, with 11 bases separating them. Germline CDR1 and CDR2: MNHEY and SVGEGT. The CDR3 region has the DNA TGTGCCAGCAGTTATCCCCGGTTGGCTAATGAAAAACTGTTTTTT. Its translation: CASSYPRLANEKLFF.

The rearrangement uses TRBV18 and TRBJ1-5, with D uncertain. The CDR3 length is 15 residues. Trimming stripped 3 bases from V and 1 base from J, with 10 bases between. Germline V gene sequence: CDR1 KGHSH, CDR2 LQKENI. DNA for the CDR3: TGTGCCAGCTCACCTGTACCCCGGAGCAATCAGCCCCAGCATTTT. Translating gives CASSPVPRSNQPQHF.

The V and J genes are TRBV19 and TRBJ2-2, with TRBD2 matching 11 bases. The CDR3 totals 17 residues. Germline loops: CDR1 LNHDA, CDR2 SQIVND (reference sequence). V lost 11 bases and J lost 0; bases outside the gene matches: 11. The CDR3 coding sequence is TGTGCCGTGATGGGGCTAGCGGGGGGCCCGAACACCGGGGAGCTGTTTTTT. Translated, it gives CAVMGLAGGPNTGELFF.

The chain carries TRBV27 and TRBJ2-1, with 7 bases matching TRBD2. The CDR3 sequence is 12 residues long. Germline V gene data show CDR1 as MNHEY and CDR2 as SMNVEV (reference sequence). The J segment lost 9 bases and the V segment lost 6 bases, leaving 5 bases of the junction unmatched. The CDR3 sequence is CASRLGGSEQFF. The CDR3, as DNA: TGTGCCAGCAGACTTGGCGGGAGTGAGCAGTTCTTC.

This chain joins TRBV10-3 and TRBJ2-1, with 13 bases identical to TRBD2. CDR3 length: 16 amino acids. V shed 4 bases, J shed 3 bases, and the junction held 3 bases outside the gene matches. CDR1 and CDR2 from the germline V gene are ENHRY and SYGVKD. The CDR3 loop reads CAISAGTSGVYNEQFF. CDR3 bases: TGTGCCATCAGTGCGGGGACTAGCGGGGTCTACAATGAGCAGTTCTTC.